This T cell receptor (beta chain) is drawn from a study of CD8 T cell repertoires and HIV-1 epitope variants. The V gene lost 3 bases and the J gene lost 7 bases, with 10 bases spanning the gap. Germline V lookup: CDR1 MDHEN, CDR2 SYDVKM. The CDR3 is 13 amino acids. This clone was seen once. Its antigen is unidentified. Assay used: immunoSEQ multiplex PCR; TCRdb lists only in-frame clones, some missing. The sample lists several thousand clones; about 67% were seen once. This receptor was obtained from a male donor with HIV. Input material: cultured CD8+ T cells derived from PBMCs. The chain carries TRBV28 and TRBJ2-1; D gene unclear. DNA for the CDR3: TGTGCCAGCAGTTTGGGTCCGGCGAATGAGCAGTTCTTC. Translating it yields CASSLGPANEQFF.